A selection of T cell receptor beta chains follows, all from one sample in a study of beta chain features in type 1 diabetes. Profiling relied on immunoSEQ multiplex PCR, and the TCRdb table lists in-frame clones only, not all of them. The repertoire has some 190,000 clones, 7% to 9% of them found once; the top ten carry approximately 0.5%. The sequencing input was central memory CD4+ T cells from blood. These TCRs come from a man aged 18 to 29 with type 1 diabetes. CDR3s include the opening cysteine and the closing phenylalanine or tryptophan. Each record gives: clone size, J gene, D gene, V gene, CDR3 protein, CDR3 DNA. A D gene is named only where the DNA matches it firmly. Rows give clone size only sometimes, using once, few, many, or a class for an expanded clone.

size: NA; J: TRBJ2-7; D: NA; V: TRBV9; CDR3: CASSVQPGDEQYF; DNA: TGTGCCAGCAGCGTCCAGCCCGGGGACGAGCAGTACTTC
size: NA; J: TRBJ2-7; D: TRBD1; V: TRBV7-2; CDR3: CASSSSGTGPHEQYF; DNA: TGTGCCAGCAGCTCGTCCGGGACAGGGCCCCACGAGCAGTACTTC
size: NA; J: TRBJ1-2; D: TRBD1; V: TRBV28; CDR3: CASSSPDRDNGYTF; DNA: TGTGCCAGCAGTTCTCCGGACAGGGACAATGGCTACACCTTC
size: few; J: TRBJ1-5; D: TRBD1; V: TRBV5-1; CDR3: CASSLGTGENQPQHF; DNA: TGCGCCAGCAGCTTGGGGACAGGAGAGAATCAGCCCCAGCATTTT
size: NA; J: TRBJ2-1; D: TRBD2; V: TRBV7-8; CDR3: CASSPGASGGLSYNEQFF; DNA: TGTGCCAGCAGCCCGGGGGCTAGCGGGGGACTCTCCTACAATGAGCAGTTCTTC
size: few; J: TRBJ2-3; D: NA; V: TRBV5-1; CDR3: CASSLGLGGGTDTQYF; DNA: TGCGCCAGCAGCTTGGGATTGGGAGGAGGAACAGATACGCAGTATTTT
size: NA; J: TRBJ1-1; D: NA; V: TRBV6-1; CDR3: CATWRQPPFWAFF; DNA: TGTGCCACATGGAGGCAGCCTCCCTTTTGGGCTTTCTTT
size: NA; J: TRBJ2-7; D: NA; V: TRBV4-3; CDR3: CASSQDPGRDEQYF; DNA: TGCGCCAGCAGCCAAGATCCGGGGAGAGACGAGCAGTACTTC
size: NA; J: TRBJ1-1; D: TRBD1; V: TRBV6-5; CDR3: CASSYHTGAEAFF; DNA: TGTGCCAGCAGTTACCATACAGGGGCCGAAGCTTTCTTT
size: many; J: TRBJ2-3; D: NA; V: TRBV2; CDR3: CASNGQISTDTQYF; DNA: TGTGCCAGCAACGGACAGATTAGCACAGATACGCAGTATTTT
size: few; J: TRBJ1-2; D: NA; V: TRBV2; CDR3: CASSDAGRTETF; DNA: TGTGCCAGCAGTGACGCCGGTCGGACAGAGACCTTC
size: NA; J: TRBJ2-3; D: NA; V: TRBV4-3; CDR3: CASSQDTTSRVSNTQYF; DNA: TGCGCCAGCAGCCAAGACACTACTAGCAGGGTTTCAAATACGCAGTATTTT
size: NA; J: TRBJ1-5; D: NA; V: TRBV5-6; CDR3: CASSSDFDQPQHF; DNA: TGTGCCAGCAGCTCAGACTTTGATCAGCCCCAGCATTTT
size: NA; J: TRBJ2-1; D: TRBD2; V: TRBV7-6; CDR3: CASGLAREGEQFF; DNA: TGTGCCAGCGGATTAGCGAGGGAGGGTGAGCAGTTCTTC
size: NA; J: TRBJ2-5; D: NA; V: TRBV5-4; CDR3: CASSLNLGARETQYF; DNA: TGTGCCAGCAGCCTGAACTTGGGGGCTAGGGAGACCCAGTACTTC
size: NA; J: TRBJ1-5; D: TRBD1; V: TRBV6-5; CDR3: CASSPGGNQPQHF; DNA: TGTGCCAGCTCCCCAGGGGGGAATCAGCCCCAGCATTTT
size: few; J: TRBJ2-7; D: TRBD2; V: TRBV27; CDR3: CASSFFRGRGGEQYF; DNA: TGTGCCAGCAGTTTCTTTCGCGGGAGAGGTGGTGAGCAGTACTTC
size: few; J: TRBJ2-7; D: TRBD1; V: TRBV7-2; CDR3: CASSPTMTGVGEQYF; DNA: TGTGCCAGCAGTCCGACTATGACAGGGGTGGGGGAGCAGTACTTC
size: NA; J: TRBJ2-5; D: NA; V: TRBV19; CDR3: CATSSLGRGRQETQYF; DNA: TGTGCCACCTCAAGCCTAGGCAGGGGACGGCAAGAGACCCAGTACTTC
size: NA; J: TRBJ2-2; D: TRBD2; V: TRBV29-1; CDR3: CSVTNGSLAGGVFF; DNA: TGCAGCGTCACTAACGGTTCGCTAGCGGGAGGGGTGTTTTTT
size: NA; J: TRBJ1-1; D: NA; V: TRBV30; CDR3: CAWTLPRWQGSTEAFF; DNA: TGTGCCTGGACTCTCCCCCGGTGGCAGGGGTCCACTGAAGCTTTCTTT
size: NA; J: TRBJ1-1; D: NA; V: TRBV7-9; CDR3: CASSSVGDTEAFF; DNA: TGTGCCAGCAGCTCGGTCGGGGACACTGAAGCTTTCTTT
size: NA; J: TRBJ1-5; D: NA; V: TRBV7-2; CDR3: CASSLERPHLNQPQHF; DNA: TGTGCCAGCAGCTTAGAGCGGCCTCACCTTAATCAGCCCCAGCATTTT
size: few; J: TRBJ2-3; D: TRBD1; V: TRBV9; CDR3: CASSLQGWGTGGADTQYF; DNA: TGTGCCAGCAGCCTCCAGGGGTGGGGGACAGGGGGCGCAGATACGCAGTATTTT
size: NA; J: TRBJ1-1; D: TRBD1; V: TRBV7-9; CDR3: CASSYWTGNTEAFF; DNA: TGTGCCAGCAGCTACTGGACAGGGAACACTGAAGCTTTCTTT
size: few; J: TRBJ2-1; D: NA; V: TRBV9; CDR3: CASSVAPNGFGQFF; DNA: TGTGCCAGCAGCGTAGCACCCAACGGGTTCGGGCAGTTCTTC
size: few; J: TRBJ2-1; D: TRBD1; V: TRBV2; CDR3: CASSQQGAGYNEQFF; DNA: TGTGCCAGCAGCCAACAGGGGGCCGGCTACAATGAGCAGTTCTTC
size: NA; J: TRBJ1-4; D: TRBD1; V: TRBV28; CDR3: CASSFGVGQGAEKLFF; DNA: TGTGCCAGCAGTTTCGGGGTGGGACAGGGGGCGGAAAAACTGTTTTTT
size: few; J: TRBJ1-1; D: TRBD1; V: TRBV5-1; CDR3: CASSVGTGGIAEAFF; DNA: TGCGCCAGCAGCGTGGGGACAGGGGGCATCGCTGAAGCTTTCTTT
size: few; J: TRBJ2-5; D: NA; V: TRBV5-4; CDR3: CASSFPHQETQYF; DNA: TGTGCCAGCAGCTTCCCTCACCAAGAGACCCAGTACTTC
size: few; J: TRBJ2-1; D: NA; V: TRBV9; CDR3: CASSVDREQQFF; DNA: TGTGCCAGCAGCGTAGACCGGGAGCAGCAGTTCTTC
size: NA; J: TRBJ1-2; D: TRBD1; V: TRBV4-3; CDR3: CASSRQGLGYGYTF; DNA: TGCGCCAGCAGTCGACAGGGTTTAGGCTATGGCTACACCTTC
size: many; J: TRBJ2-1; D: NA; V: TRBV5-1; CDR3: CASSLILAKGNEQFF; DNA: TGCGCCAGCAGCTTGATTCTAGCCAAAGGGAATGAGCAGTTCTTC
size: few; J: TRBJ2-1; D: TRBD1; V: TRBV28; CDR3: CASSGAGTANPFF; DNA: TGTGCCAGCAGTGGGGCCGGGACAGCGAACCCGTTCTTC
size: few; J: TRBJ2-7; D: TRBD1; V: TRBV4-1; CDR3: CASSQPGTGFHEQYF; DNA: TGCGCCAGCAGCCAACCCGGGACAGGGTTCCACGAGCAGTACTTC
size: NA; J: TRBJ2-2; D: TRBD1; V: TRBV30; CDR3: CAWSSGGTNTGELFF; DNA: TGTGCCTGGAGTTCAGGGGGCACCAACACCGGGGAGCTGTTTTTT
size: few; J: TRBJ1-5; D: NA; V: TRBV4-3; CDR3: CASSQDLGRDRSNQPQHF; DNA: TGCGCCAGCAGCCAAGATCTGGGCAGGGATAGGAGCAATCAGCCCCAGCATTTT
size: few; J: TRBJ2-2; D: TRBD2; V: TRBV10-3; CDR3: CAIRGAGLNTGELFF; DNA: TGTGCCATCCGGGGAGCGGGGCTGAACACCGGGGAGCTGTTTTTT
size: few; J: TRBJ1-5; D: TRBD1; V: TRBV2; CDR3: CASNRDRGGMEHF; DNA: TGTGCCAGCAACAGGGACAGGGGGGGTATGGAGCATTTT
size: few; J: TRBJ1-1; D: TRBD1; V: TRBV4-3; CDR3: CASSQEAGSGTGSDTEAFF; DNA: TGCGCCAGCAGCCAAGAGGCAGGATCCGGGACAGGTTCCGACACTGAAGCTTTCTTT
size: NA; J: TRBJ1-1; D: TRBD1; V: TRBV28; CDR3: CASSLTGMRAFF; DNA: TGTGCCAGCAGTTTGACAGGGATGAGAGCTTTCTTT
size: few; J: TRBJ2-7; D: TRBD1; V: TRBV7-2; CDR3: CASSPTRGQSYEQYF; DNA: TGTGCCAGCAGCCCAACAAGGGGACAGTCCTACGAGCAGTACTTC
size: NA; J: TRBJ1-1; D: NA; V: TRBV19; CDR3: CASSNIRDTEAFF; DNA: TGTGCCAGTAGTAACATACGGGACACTGAAGCTTTCTTT
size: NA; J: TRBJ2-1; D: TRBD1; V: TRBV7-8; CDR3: CASSGTRTGRQNDEQFF; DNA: TGTGCCAGCAGCGGAACCCGGACAGGGAGACAGAACGATGAGCAGTTCTTC
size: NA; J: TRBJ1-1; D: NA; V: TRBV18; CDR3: CASSGEGVNTEAFF; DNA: TGTGCCAGCTCCGGTGAGGGTGTGAACACTGAAGCTTTCTTT